This TCR beta chain appears in the sequencing data of a study of T cell responses to AZD1222 COVID-19 vaccine. General study results and limits: White British ancestry dominated among donors, who included more females, and clonal diversity was possibly underestimated.

As concerns this clone: Its antigen is not identified.

Per germline, CDR1 LGHNA and CDR2 YSLEER. The CDR3 loop spans 14 amino acids. V was trimmed by 2 bases and J by 10 bases, leaving 15 bases between them. Repertoires were generated with immunoSEQ multiplex PCR, while TCRdb's copy carries only in-frame clones and drops some. The sample holds tens of thousands of clones, approximately 91% seen once. The sequence came from an adult in good health. The specimen was peripheral blood, collected on day 0 of AZD1222 vaccination. The V and J genes are TRBV4-3 and TRBJ2-1, with D perhaps TRBD1 or TRBD2 (5 bases each). The CDR3 protein is CASSQNRGVREQFF. The CDR3 DNA reads TGCGCCAGCAGCCAAAATAGAGGGGTGAGGGAGCAGTTCTTC.